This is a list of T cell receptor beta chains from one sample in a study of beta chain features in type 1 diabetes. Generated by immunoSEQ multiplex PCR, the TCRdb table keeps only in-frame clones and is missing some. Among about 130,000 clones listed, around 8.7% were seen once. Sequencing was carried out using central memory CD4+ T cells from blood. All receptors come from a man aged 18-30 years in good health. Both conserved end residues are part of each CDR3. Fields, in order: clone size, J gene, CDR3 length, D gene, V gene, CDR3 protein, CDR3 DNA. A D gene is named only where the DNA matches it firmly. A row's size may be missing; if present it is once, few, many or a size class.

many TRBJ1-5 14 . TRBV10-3 CATCAGQLNQPQHF TGTGCCACTTGTGCGGGTCAGCTTAATCAGCCCCAGCATTTT
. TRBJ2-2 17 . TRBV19 CASSITPQGTNTGELFF TGTGCCAGTAGTATCACCCCCCAGGGTACGAACACCGGGGAGCTGTTTTTT
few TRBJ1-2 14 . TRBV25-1 CASSDPRGTVGYTF TGTGCCAGCAGTGATCCTCGGGGGACCGTTGGCTACACCTTC
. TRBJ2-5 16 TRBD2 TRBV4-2 CASSQGAGSSTGGQYF TGTGCCAGCAGCCAAGGAGCCGGCAGTTCGACGGGAGGCCAGTACTTC
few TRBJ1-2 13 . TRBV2 CASSREGNYGYTF TGTGCCAGCAGTCGGGAGGGGAACTATGGCTACACCTTC
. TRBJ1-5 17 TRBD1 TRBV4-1 CASSQDPGQGGNQPQHF TGCGCCAGCAGCCAAGATCCGGGACAGGGAGGGAATCAGCCCCAGCATTTT
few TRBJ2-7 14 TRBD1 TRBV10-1 CASSDPGQGYEQYF TGCGCCAGCAGTGACCCGGGACAGGGTTACGAGCAGTACTTC
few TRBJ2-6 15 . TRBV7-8 CASSLLGSGANVLTF TGTGCCAGCAGCTTACTCGGCTCTGGGGCCAACGTCCTGACTTTC
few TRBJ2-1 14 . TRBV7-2 CASIFGTSYNEQFF TGTGCCAGCATCTTTGGGACTTCTTACAATGAGCAGTTCTTC
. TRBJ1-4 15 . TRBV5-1 CASSLESAAAEKLFF TGCGCCAGCAGCTTAGAGTCGGCGGCGGCGGAAAAACTGTTTTTT
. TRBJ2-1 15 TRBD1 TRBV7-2 CASSPTGLGYNEQFF TGTGCCAGCAGCCCGACAGGGTTGGGCTACAATGAGCAGTTCTTC
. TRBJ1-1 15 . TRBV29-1 CSVGGRLGMNTEAFF TGCAGCGTTGGCGGGAGACTGGGAATGAACACTGAAGCTTTCTTT
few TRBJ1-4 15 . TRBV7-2 CASSSRQGHNEKLFF TGTGCCAGCAGCTCCCGGCAGGGCCATAATGAAAAACTGTTTTTT
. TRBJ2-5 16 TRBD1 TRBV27 CASSLSHRGPGETQYF TGTGCCAGCAGTTTAAGTCATAGGGGGCCGGGGGAGACCCAGTACTTC
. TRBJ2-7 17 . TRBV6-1 CASSERRSAGEGYEQYF TGTGCCAGCAGTGAAAGGAGGTCGGCAGGGGAGGGGTACGAGCAGTACTTC
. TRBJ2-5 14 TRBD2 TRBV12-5 CASGPGLAGETQYF TGTGCTAGTGGACCAGGACTAGCGGGAGAGACCCAGTACTTC
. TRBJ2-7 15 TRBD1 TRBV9 CASSAIGDRGYEQYF TGTGCCAGCAGTGCCATAGGGGACAGGGGGTACGAGCAGTACTTC
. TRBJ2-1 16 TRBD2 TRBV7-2 CASSLGAGAIYNEQFF TGTGCCAGCAGCTTGGGAGCGGGGGCCATATACAATGAGCAGTTCTTC
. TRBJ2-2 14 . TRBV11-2 CASSSGLGAGELFF TGTGCCAGCAGCTCAGGTTTGGGAGCCGGGGAGCTGTTTTTT
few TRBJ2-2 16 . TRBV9 CASSVDGGANTGELFF TGTGCCAGCAGCGTAGATGGCGGGGCGAACACCGGGGAGCTGTTTTTT
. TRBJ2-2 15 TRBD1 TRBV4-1 CASSQLGTGDGELFF TGCGCCAGCAGCCAACTTGGGACAGGAGACGGGGAGCTGTTTTTT
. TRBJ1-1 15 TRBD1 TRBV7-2 CASSLSRTGDTEAFF TGTGCCAGCAGCTTATCCCGAACAGGGGATACTGAAGCTTTCTTT
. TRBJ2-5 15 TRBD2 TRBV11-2 CASSADSGGKRTQYF TGTGCCAGCAGCGCAGATAGCGGGGGCAAGAGAACCCAGTACTTC
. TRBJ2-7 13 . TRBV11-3 CASSFGQRYEQYF TGTGCCAGCAGCTTTGGGCAAAGATACGAGCAGTACTTC
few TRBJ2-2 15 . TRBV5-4 CASSLEHLNTGELFF TGTGCCAGCAGCTTGGAACATTTGAACACCGGGGAGCTGTTTTTT
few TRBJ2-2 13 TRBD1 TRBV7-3 CASSFRGLGELFF TGTGCCAGCAGCTTCAGGGGGCTCGGGGAGCTGTTTTTT
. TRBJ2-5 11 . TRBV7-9 CAGGTKETQYF TGTGCCGGTGGGACAAAAGAGACCCAGTACTTC
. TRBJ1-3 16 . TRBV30 CAWSNLGGGSGNTIYF TGTGCCTGGAGTAACCTCGGCGGGGGCTCTGGAAACACCATATATTTT
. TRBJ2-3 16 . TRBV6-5 CASSYSLEGSTDTQYF TGTGCCAGCAGTTACTCCCTGGAGGGCAGCACAGATACGCAGTATTTT
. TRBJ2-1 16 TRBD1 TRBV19 CASSNSWDSLHNEQFF TGTGCCAGTAGTAATTCTTGGGACAGTCTACACAATGAGCAGTTCTTC
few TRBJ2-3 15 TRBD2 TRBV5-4 CASSSELAGTNTQYF TGTGCCAGCAGCTCGGAACTAGCGGGGACAAATACGCAGTATTTT
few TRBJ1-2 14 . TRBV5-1 CASSLDRVNYGYTF TGCGCCAGCAGCTTGGACAGGGTCAACTATGGCTACACCTTC
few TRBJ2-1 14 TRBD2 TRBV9 CASSEPAGSNEQFF TGTGCCAGCAGCGAGCCAGCGGGGAGCAATGAGCAGTTCTTC
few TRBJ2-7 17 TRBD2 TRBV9 CASSAKASGGSSYEQYF TGTGCCAGCAGCGCCAAAGCTAGCGGGGGAAGCTCCTACGAGCAGTACTTC
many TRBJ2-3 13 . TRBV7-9 CASSLDGGDTQYF TGTGCCAGCAGCTTAGACGGTGGAGATACGCAGTATTTT
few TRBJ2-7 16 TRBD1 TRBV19 CASSIRGGQNFYEQYF TGTGCCAGTAGTATTAGAGGGGGACAGAATTTCTACGAGCAGTACTTC
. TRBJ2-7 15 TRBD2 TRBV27 CASSRREGGIYEQYF TGTGCCAGCAGCAGGAGAGAGGGAGGGATTTACGAGCAGTACTTC
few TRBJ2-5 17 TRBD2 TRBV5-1 CASSLGTAGGLQETQYF TGCGCCAGCAGCTTGGGTACAGCGGGGGGCCTCCAAGAGACCCAGTACTTC
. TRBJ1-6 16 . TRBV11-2 CASKPLTGQDNSPLHF TGTGCCAGCAAGCCACTCACGGGACAAGATAATTCACCCCTCCACTTT
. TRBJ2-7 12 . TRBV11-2 CASSYIVGEQYF TGTGCCAGCAGCTATATTGTCGGGGAGCAGTACTTC
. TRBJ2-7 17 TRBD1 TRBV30 CAWSQKSGTVVNYEQYF TGTGCCTGGAGCCAAAAGTCCGGGACAGTAGTTAACTACGAGCAGTACTTC
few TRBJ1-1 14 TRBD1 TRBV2 CASKRTGGNTEAFF TGTGCCAGCAAACGGACAGGGGGGAACACTGAAGCTTTCTTT
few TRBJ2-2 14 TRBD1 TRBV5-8 CASSGGTGTGELFF TGTGCCAGCAGCGGAGGGACAGGTACCGGGGAGCTGTTTTTT
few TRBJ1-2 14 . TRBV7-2 CASSLLAGVEGYTF TGTGCCAGCAGCTTACTCGCAGGGGTGGAAGGCTACACCTTC
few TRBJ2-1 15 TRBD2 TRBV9 CASSVDPGGINEQFF TGTGCCAGCAGCGTAGATCCGGGGGGGATTAATGAGCAGTTCTTC
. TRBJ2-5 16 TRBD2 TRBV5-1 CASSLEPSGDQETQYF TGCGCCAGCAGCTTGGAGCCTAGCGGGGACCAAGAGACCCAGTACTTC
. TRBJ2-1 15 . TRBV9 CASSVVAGIYNEQFF TGTGCCAGCAGCGTAGTGGCGGGGATCTACAATGAGCAGTTCTTC
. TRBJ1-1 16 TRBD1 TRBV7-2 CASSKQQGGMNTEAFF TGTGCCAGCAGCAAGCAACAGGGGGGGATGAACACTGAAGCTTTCTTT
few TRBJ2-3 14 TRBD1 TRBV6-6 CASSRTGGTDTQYF TGTGCCAGCAGCCGGACAGGGGGTACAGATACGCAGTATTTT